Shown below are 29 T cell receptor beta chains from a single sample sequenced in a study of CD8 T cells in ankylosing spondylitis. TCRdb reanalysed the 5' RACE reads using MiXCR and keeps one entry per CDR3 protein. Of around 250,000 distinct CDR3 sequences detected, around 10% appear once; the ten largest clones hold 5.5% to 8%. The sample taken for sequencing was blood, either unsorted or a sorted T cell fraction (not recorded which). Receptor source: a male donor with ankylosing spondylitis or in good health (not recorded which).

At least ten counts were recorded for this clonotype. The junction and the germline gene differ at one end; a read error may be behind it. The V call is TRBV7-7, the J call TRBJ2-7; 9 nucleotides align to TRBD2. The CDR3 has 14 residues. The germline gives CDR1 SSHAT, CDR2 FNYEAQ (reference sequence). The CDR3 nucleotides read TGTGCCAGCAGCGTAGCTAGCGGGACCTACGAGCAGTACTTC. Translating gives CASSVASGTYEQYF.

This clonotype has a count of ten or more. The rearrangement links TRBV20-1 to TRBJ2-3; D call uncertain. V was trimmed by 3 bases and J by 4 bases, leaving 5 bases between them. The CDR3 has 11 residues. CDR1 is DFQATT, CDR2 SNEGSKA, per germline (reference sequence). The CDR3 sequence: CSASRADTQYF. CDR3 coding DNA: TGCAGTGCTAGTCGTGCAGATACGCAGTATTTT.

The rearrangement joins TRBV20-1 to TRBJ1-2; tentative D call: TRBD1 (6 bases). This CDR3 region has 12 residues. V was clipped by 2 bases and J by 5 bases, with 9 bases between them. CDR1 is DFQATT and CDR2 is SNEGSKA in the germline V gene (reference sequence). CDR3 sequence reads: CSARQGRYGYTF. For the CDR3, the DNA is TGCAGTGCTAGACAGGGGCGGTATGGCTACACCTTC.

In DNA form, the CDR3 reads TGTGCCAGCAGTGAGACTAGCGGGGGGTCAGAGACCCAGTACTTC. Translated: CASSETSGGSETQYF. This rearrangement joins TRBV6-1 to TRBJ2-5; 13 bases are a match to TRBD2. The length of the CDR3 is 15 residues. V trimming: 3 bases; J trimming: 4 bases; junction bases outside the gene matches: 2. The germline gives CDR1 MNHNS, CDR2 SASEGT.

V is TRBV12-3 or TRBV12-4 and J is TRBJ2-3; possibly TRBD2 for D (6 bases). The V end lost 2 bases, the J end lost 1 base, and 7 bases lay between the germline ends. This CDR3 spans 14 amino acids. The CDR3 DNA follows: TGTGCCAGCAGTTTAACTAGCCGCACAGATACGCAGTATTTT. Translated, it gives CASSLTSRTDTQYF.

This clonotype was detected many times. The V gene is TRBV4-1, the J gene TRBJ1-1; maybe TRBD1 (6 bases). Germline V lookup: CDR1 MGHRA, CDR2 YSYEKL. V was trimmed by 1 base and J by 11 bases, leaving 17 bases between them. The CDR3 is 14 amino acids. CDR3 nucleotides: TGCGCCAGCAGCCAAGTAGGGGGTAATGGCGTGGCTTTCTTT. Protein product: CASSQVGGNGVAFF.

This clonotype was recorded many times. The DNA of the CDR3 is TGTGCCAGCAGTTCCCCCCTCGGGCGGGAGCAATACACAAATGAGCAGTTCTTC. It codes for CASSSPLGREQYTNEQFF. The genes are TRBV28 and TRBJ2-1, with TRBD2 identical over 7 bases. Germline assignment: CDR1 MDHEN and CDR2 SYDVKM. The CDR3 is made up of 18 amino acids. The trim removed 4 bases at V and 7 bases at J, leaving 19 bases unmatched. The full variable domain, with the rest looked up from reference TRBV28 and TRBJ2-1, is DVKVTQSSRYLVKRTGEKVFLECVQDMDHENMFWYRQDPGLGLRLIYFSYDVKMKEKGDIPEGYSVSREKKERFSLILESASTNQTSMYLCASSSPLGREQYTNEQFFGPGTRLTVL.

This clonotype appeared many times. The V gene is TRBV2, the J gene TRBJ1-1; TRBD1 matches 9 bases. Germline CDR1 reads SNHLY; CDR2 reads FYNNEI. The CDR3 sequence is 15 residues long. Trimming at V came to 8 bases and at J to 1 base, leaving 8 bases not matched to a gene. The CDR3 is CASDRGVERNTEAFF. As DNA, the CDR3 is TGTGCCAGCGACAGGGGGGTTGAAAGGAACACTGAAGCTTTCTTT.

J is TRBJ1-6 and V is TRBV28; the D is unclear. This CDR3 spans 12 amino acids. Germline values: CDR1 MDHEN, CDR2 SYDVKM. Deletions cut 3 bases from V and 10 bases from J, with 7 bases between. CDR3 coding DNA: TGTGCCAGCAGTTTTCCGGGGTCACCCCTCCACTTT. Encoded protein: CASSFPGSPLHF.

This chain uses TRBV5-6 with TRBJ2-7, with D possibly being TRBD1 (6 bases). The germline V and J ends were trimmed by 7 bases and 2 bases, with 16 bases remaining between them. Germline V gives CDR1 SGHDT, CDR2 YYEEEE. This CDR3 comprises 14 residues. The CDR3, as DNA: TGTGCCAGCGCGCTAGGGGGTGTACCCTACGAGCAGTACTTC. This gives the protein CASALGGVPYEQYF.

This clonotype was seen at least ten times. The chain recombines TRBV12-3 or TRBV12-4 with TRBJ2-1, with TRBD2 as a possible D gene (6 bases). The V gene lost 5 bases and the J gene lost 9 bases, with 11 bases spanning the gap. CDR3 size: 12 residues. DNA for the CDR3: TGTGCCAGCAGTCCTTGGGGAGGTGAGCAGTTCTTC. It translates to CASSPWGGEQFF.

This clonotype occurred many times. J is TRBJ2-5 and V is TRBV5-6; D not resolved. CDR1 SGHDT and CDR2 YYEEEE come from the germline V gene. V was trimmed by 0 bases and J by 7 bases, leaving 7 bases between them. CDR3 length: 12 amino acids. CDR3 sequence reads: CASSLALGTQYF. In DNA, the CDR3 is TGTGCCAGCAGCTTGGCGCTTGGGACCCAGTACTTC.

There are a few counts of this clonotype. V and J are TRBV14 and TRBJ2-1, with a weak D call TRBD2 (5 bases). CDR1 is SGHDN, CDR2 FVKESK, per germline. V lost 6 bases and J 6 bases, leaving 12 bases between the germline ends. The CDR3 has 13 amino acids. CDR3 protein: CASRRSGGNEQFF. The CDR3 region has the DNA TGTGCCAGCAGGAGGTCAGGAGGCAATGAGCAGTTCTTC.

This clonotype was observed a few times. The chain joins TRBV5-1 to TRBJ2-7; D perhaps matches TRBD1 (6 bases). Germline lookup yields CDR1 SGHRS and CDR2 YFSETQ. Trimming removed 0 bases from V and 6 bases from J, with 13 bases in between. The CDR3 covers 14 residues. The CDR3: CASSLGDKGFEQYF. The CDR3 bases are TGCGCCAGCAGCTTGGGGGACAAAGGGTTCGAGCAGTACTTC.

The chain links TRBV5-1 to TRBJ2-7; TRBD2 might be the D (6 bases). The germline V gene has CDR1 SGHRS and CDR2 YFSETQ. V was clipped by 2 bases and J by 5 bases, with 20 bases between them. There are 16 residues in the CDR3. The CDR3 DNA is TGCGCCAGCAGCTTCTATGCCGGGAGCCTACTGAACGAGCAGTACTTC. This translates into CASSFYAGSLLNEQYF.

The rearrangement uses TRBV5-1 and TRBJ1-6, with 7 nucleotides matching TRBD1. The CDR3 has 17 residues. Trimming removed 4 bases from V and 5 bases from J; junction bases left unmatched: 12. The germline gives CDR1 SGHRS, CDR2 YFSETQ. CDR3 DNA: TGCGCCAGCAGCCGGATAGGGGGCGTCACCAATAATTCACCCCTCCACTTT. Protein sequence: CASSRIGGVTNNSPLHF.

This clonotype turned up a few times. This chain connects TRBV5-8 to TRBJ2-7; D assignment may be TRBD1 or TRBD2 (6 bases each). This CDR3 comprises 15 residues. Deletions cut 1 base from V and 6 bases from J, with 17 bases between. Germline CDR1 and CDR2: SGHTS and YDEGEE. The CDR3 loop reads CASSLRGRIQREQYF. In DNA form, the CDR3 reads TGTGCCAGCAGCTTGAGGGGGAGGATACAACGCGAGCAGTACTTC.

This chain connects TRBV12-3 or TRBV12-4 to TRBJ1-5, with unresolved D. Trimming left V 6 bases short and J 6 bases short, with 9 bases between. This CDR3 is built from 12 residues. The CDR3 sequence is CASSPDAQPQHF. In DNA, the CDR3 is TGTGCCAGCAGCCCCGACGCTCAGCCCCAGCATTTT.

This clonotype was recorded many times. The chain recombines TRBV5-1 with TRBJ1-4; TRBD1 might be the D (5 bases). V was pared by 2 bases and J by 8 bases, with 13 bases between. Germline V gives CDR1 SGHRS, CDR2 YFSETQ. This CDR3 is built from 14 residues. CDR3 region: CASSFNLDNEKLFF. The CDR3 region has the DNA TGCGCCAGCAGCTTTAATCTGGACAACGAAAAACTGTTTTTT. Full variable domain (rest looked up from reference TRBV5-1 and TRBJ1-4): KAGVTQTPRYLIKTRGQQVTLSCSPISGHRSVSWYQQTPGQGLQFLFEYFSETQRNKGNFPGRFSGRQFSNSRSEMNVSTLELGDSALYLCASSFNLDNEKLFFGSGTQLSVL.

The V gene is TRBV10-2, the J gene TRBJ2-5; 13 bases map to TRBD2. Germline CDR1 is WSHSY and CDR2 is SAAADI. V gave up 7 bases and J gave up 4 bases; unmatched junction bases: 6. The CDR3 is 15 amino acids. The CDR3 loop reads CASILTSGRRETQYF. CDR3 in DNA: TGCGCCAGCATCCTGACTAGCGGGAGGAGAGAGACCCAGTACTTC.

Ten or more counts support this clonotype. The chain uses TRBV3-1 and TRBJ1-4; TRBD1 is a possible D gene (6 bases). Deletions cut 6 bases from V and 0 bases from J, with 17 bases between. There are 17 residues in the CDR3. In germline, CDR1 is LGHDT, CDR2 YNNKEL (reference sequence). DNA for the CDR3: TGTGCCAGCAGACAGGACAGCTTATTTGCAACTAATGAAAAACTGTTTTTT. It encodes CASRQDSLFATNEKLFF.

This clonotype came up many times. The chain is built from TRBV12-3 or TRBV12-4 and TRBJ1-1; D remains ambiguous. V shed 4 bases and J shed 8 bases, with 5 bases lying between them. The CDR3 totals 10 residues. The CDR3 DNA reads TGTGCCAGCAGTTCGGACGAAGCTTTCTTT. Its protein product is CASSSDEAFF.

This clonotype has at least ten counts. The chain carries TRBV5-4 and TRBJ2-1; tentatively, D is TRBD2 (5 bases). CDR1 is SGHNT, CDR2 YYREEE, per germline (reference sequence). The length of the CDR3 is 16 residues. V was trimmed by 0 bases and J by 5 bases, leaving 15 bases between them. CDR3 sequence: CASSLAGSGTDNEQFF. CDR3 in DNA: TGTGCCAGCAGCTTGGCCGGCAGCGGAACTGACAATGAGCAGTTCTTC. The full variable domain, completed using reference TRBV5-4 and TRBJ2-1, is ETGVTQSPTHLIKTRGQQVTLRCSSQSGHNTVSWYQQALGQGPQFIFQYYREEENGRGNFPPRFSGLQFPNYSSELNVNALELDDSALYLCASSLAGSGTDNEQFFGPGTRLTVL.

There are a few counts of this clonotype. V gene TRBV6-1 combines with J gene TRBJ1-2; 7 bases are shared with TRBD1. The CDR3 totals 13 residues. Germline lookup yields CDR1 MNHNS and CDR2 SASEGT. V trimming: 6 bases; J trimming: 7 bases; junction bases outside the gene matches: 8. This CDR3 is CASRTGSFGGYTF. The CDR3 coding sequence is TGTGCCAGCAGGACAGGGTCGTTCGGTGGCTACACCTTC.

The chain recombines TRBV7-2 with TRBJ2-3; D is unresolved. V lost 7 bases and J lost 5, with 10 bases in between. The CDR3 is 12 residues long. CDR1 and CDR2 (germline): SGHTA, FQGNSA. Here the CDR3 reads CASTSIRDTQYF. For the CDR3, the DNA is TGTGCCAGCACCTCAATTCGAGATACGCAGTATTTT.

The sample holds many counts of this clonotype. The rearrangement joins TRBV5-1 to TRBJ2-7; TRBD2 matches 11 bases. After removal of 4 bases from V and 0 bases from J, the junction contained 6 bases not matched to a gene. This CDR3 is 16 amino acids long. In germline, CDR1 is SGHRS, CDR2 YFSETQ. The DNA of the CDR3 is TGCGCCAGCAGCCTCACTAGCGGGGGATACTCCTACGAGCAGTACTTC. Protein: CASSLTSGGYSYEQYF.

The table lists this clonotype with many counts. The chain recombines TRBV5-1 with TRBJ1-1; D gene unclear. Trimming removed 2 bases from V and 3 bases from J, with 8 bases in between. The CDR3 has 13 amino acids. Germline CDR1 reads SGHRS; CDR2 reads YFSETQ. CDR3 DNA sequence: TGCGCCAGCAGCTTTGGAAGGGACACTGAAGCTTTCTTT. Residues: CASSFGRDTEAFF.

This clonotype was recorded many times. CDR3 in amino acids: CSVEDNRGEAFF. DNA for the CDR3: TGCAGCGTTGAAGATAACAGGGGTGAAGCTTTCTTT. The rearrangement uses TRBV29-1 and TRBJ1-1; 7 nucleotides align to TRBD1. The CDR3 is 12 amino acids. Trimming took 0 bases from V and 7 from J; bases not matched to a gene: 2. CDR1 SQVTM and CDR2 ANQGSEA come from the germline V gene.

The V and J genes are TRBV9 and TRBJ1-6; possible D gene TRBD1, 6 bases. CDR3 length equals 12 residues. V lost 3 bases, J lost 11 bases, and 9 bases lay in between. CDR1 and CDR2 (germline): SGDLS, YYNGEE. The CDR3 is CASSGGRTPLHF. CDR3 nucleotide sequence: TGTGCCAGCAGCGGGGGGCGGACACCCCTCCACTTT.